A single sample gave rise to the 26 T cell receptor beta chains below, sequenced in a study of shared clonotypes between healthy human individuals (dated by TCRdb to the early 2020s). Libraries came from the immunoSEQ multiplex PCR assay. The clones in this table, taken by TCRdb from immuneACCESS, are in-frame only. Not every clone is retained; where verified, under half of the shortfall comes from an unresolved V gene, and the cause of the rest is unknown. The sample table holds 2,100,000 or so clones, of which almost 96% were seen once. The leading ten clones occupy less than 0.15% of the sample. Source material: naive CD4+ T cells sorted from blood. In light of the paper, this sample's cell subset or site label describes: CD45RA+ positively selected. These TCRs come from a young man in good health.

This chain uses TRBV5-4 with TRBJ1-3; D is possibly TRBD1 (5 bases). Deletions cut 8 bases from V and 3 bases from J, with 9 bases between. The CDR3 sequence is 12 residues long. Germline lookup yields CDR1 SGHNT and CDR2 YYREEE (reference sequence). The CDR3 bases are TGTGCCAGTCAGGGAAATGGAAACACCATATATTTT. This sequence encodes CASQGNGNTIYF.

The chain carries TRBV4-1 and TRBJ1-1; weak D call: TRBD1 (5 bases). This CDR3 has 15 residues. Trimming removed 1 base at V and 4 bases at J, with 13 bases between. Germline values: CDR1 MGHRA, CDR2 YSYEKL. CDR3 amino acids: CASSQGQGKSTEAFF. In DNA form, the CDR3 reads TGCGCCAGCAGCCAAGGCCAGGGCAAGAGCACTGAAGCTTTCTTT.

The table lists this clone with a count of one. V usage is TRBV5-1 and J usage is TRBJ2-7; TRBD1 agrees at 10 bases. The V gene end was trimmed by 3 bases and the J gene end by 4 bases; junction bases not matched to a gene: 4. CDR1 and CDR2 (germline): SGHRS, YFSETQ. The CDR3 spans 14 residues. The CDR3 DNA is TGCGCCAGCAGCTCCGACAGGGGGCTATACGAGCAGTACTTC. This gives the protein CASSSDRGLYEQYF.

The V call is TRBV2, the J call TRBJ1-2, with D perhaps matching TRBD1 (6 bases). V was clipped by 8 bases and J by 4 bases, with 29 bases between them. The CDR3 sequence is 18 residues long. Looked up from germline, CDR1 is SNHLY and CDR2 is FYNNEI. The CDR3 bases are TGTGCCAGCGGCGAGTTACAGGGTTCTAGGTCTGCTGGCTATGGCTACACCTTC. Amino acids: CASGELQGSRSAGYGYTF. The full variable domain, completed using reference TRBV2 and TRBJ1-2, is EPEVTQTPSHQVTQMGQEVILRCVPISNHLYFYWYRQILGQKVEFLVSFYNNEISEKSEIFDDQFSVERPDGSNFTLKIRSTKLEDSAMYFCASGELQGSRSAGYGYTFGSGTRLTVV.

This rearrangement joins TRBV7-9 to TRBJ1-1, with a possible D match to TRBD1 (5 bases). The CDR3 is 15 amino acids. Trimming took off 5 bases at V and 1 base at J, with 14 bases between the two ends. Germline lookup yields CDR1 SEHNR and CDR2 FQNEAQ (reference sequence). In DNA form, the CDR3 reads TGTGCCAGCAGCCCTAAAAGCAGGGAGAACACTGAAGCTTTCTTT. This translates into CASSPKSRENTEAFF.

About this clone itself: Within the sample, other DNA sequences also encode this same CDR3. The chain employs TRBV28 and TRBJ2-6, with D unclear. The germline V gene encodes CDR1 MDHEN and CDR2 SYDVKM. The CDR3 is 13 amino acids. V lost 7 bases, J lost 0 bases, and 4 bases lay in between. The DNA of the CDR3 is TGTGCCAGCACCCTCTCTGGGGCCAACGTCCTGACTTTC. This sequence encodes CASTLSGANVLTF.

V and J are TRBV7-9 and TRBJ2-1; 8 bases line up with TRBD2. Germline V gene sequence: CDR1 SEHNR, CDR2 FQNEAQ (reference sequence). CDR3 length: 16 residues. J lost 3 bases, V lost 5 bases, and 9 bases had no gene match. CDR3 sequence reads: CASSPRLARDYNEQFF. In DNA, the CDR3 is TGTGCCAGCAGCCCGAGACTAGCGCGAGACTACAATGAGCAGTTCTTC.

The chain recombines TRBV2 with TRBJ2-4; no clear D. Trimming left V 3 bases short and J 10 bases short, with 13 bases between. Germline CDR1 reads SNHLY; CDR2 reads FYNNEI. There are 13 residues in the CDR3. In DNA, the CDR3 is TGTGCCAGCAGTGACGGGCCTCTCTTTATTCAGTACTTC. Translated: CASSDGPLFIQYF.

V gene TRBV7-9 combines with J gene TRBJ1-2, with 7 bases fitting TRBD1. Trimming cost V 4 bases and J 4 bases; bases outside gene matches: 21. CDR1 is SEHNR, CDR2 FQNEAQ, per germline (reference sequence). The CDR3 extends over 19 amino acids. CDR3 nucleotide sequence: TGTGCCAGCAGCTCACCCCCCGGGGGGGACAGCCGGAAAAGCTATGGCTACACCTTC. It specifies CASSSPPGGDSRKSYGYTF. Complete variable domain (other parts from reference TRBV7-9 and TRBJ1-2): DTGVSQNPRHKITKRGQNVTFRCDPISEHNRLYWYRQTLGQGPEFLTYFQNEAQLEKSRLLSDRFSAERPKGSFSTLEIQRTEQGDSAMYLCASSSPPGGDSRKSYGYTFGSGTRLTVV.

This chain joins TRBV23-1 and TRBJ2-4; D is possibly TRBD1 (5 bases). TRBV23-1 is labeled an ORF, and its function is uncertain. V was clipped by 3 bases and J by 1 base, with 13 bases between them. This CDR3 spans 16 amino acids. CDR3: CASSHGGKGAKNIQYF. DNA for the CDR3: TGCGCCAGCAGTCATGGTGGGAAGGGGGCCAAAAACATTCAGTACTTC.

The CDR3 loop is CASSWDRPQNEQFF. As DNA, the CDR3 is TGCGCCAGCAGCTGGGACCGCCCTCAGAATGAGCAGTTCTTC. The rearrangement joins TRBV5-1 to TRBJ2-1; tentatively, D is TRBD1 or TRBD2 (5 bases each). The V end lost 3 bases, the J end lost 7 bases, and 14 bases lay between the germline ends. The CDR3 spans 14 residues. Germline assignment: CDR1 SGHRS and CDR2 YFSETQ.

The chain employs TRBV7-9 and TRBJ2-1, with D perhaps TRBD2 (5 bases). From germline, CDR1 is SEHNR and CDR2 FQNEAQ (reference sequence). The ends were cut back, 5 bases at V and 0 bases at J, with 14 bases in the middle. The CDR3 spans 16 residues. The CDR3: CASSQMRLNSYNEQFF. CDR3 DNA: TGTGCCAGCAGCCAAATGCGACTAAACTCCTACAATGAGCAGTTCTTC.

V and J are TRBV6-5 and TRBJ1-2; perhaps TRBD1 as D (6 bases). Germline lookup yields CDR1 MNHEY and CDR2 SVGAGI. Trimming removed 1 base from V and 2 bases from J, with 14 bases in between. The CDR3 spans 16 residues. The chain's CDR3 is CASSYLARGRNYGYTF. CDR3 coding DNA: TGTGCCAGCAGTTACTTAGCTCGGGGGCGAAACTATGGCTACACCTTC.

This chain connects TRBV28 to TRBJ1-1; 12 bases fit TRBD1. The CDR3 sequence is 16 residues long. J was trimmed by 5 bases and V by 8 bases; bases with no gene match: 12. CDR1 and CDR2 (germline): MDHEN, SYDVKM. The CDR3 spells CASLSGTGGGLTEAFF. CDR3 in DNA: TGTGCCAGCCTGAGCGGGACAGGGGGCGGCTTGACTGAAGCTTTCTTT.

The chain links TRBV4-2 to TRBJ1-1; D gene uncertain. The V and J ends lost 1 base and 12 bases respectively, with 21 bases between them. In germline, CDR1 is LGHNA, CDR2 YNFKEQ. There are 15 residues in the CDR3. The CDR3 DNA follows: TGTGCCAGCAGCCAAGCTATGTGGGATGCTAGAGGGACTTTCTTT. It specifies CASSQAMWDARGTFF.

The genes are TRBV30 and TRBJ1-2; tentative D call: TRBD1 (5 bases). Germline lookup yields CDR1 GTSNPN and CDR2 SVGIG (reference sequence). The CDR3 covers 13 residues. V was pared by 0 bases and J by 8 bases, with 13 bases between. In DNA form, the CDR3 reads TGTGCCTGGAGTGTACAGGCAGGGACCGGCTACACCTTC. Encoded protein: CAWSVQAGTGYTF.

V usage is TRBV21-1 and J usage is TRBJ2-2; the D segment call TRBD1 is taken from the table without a DNA check. TRBV21-1 corresponds to a pseudogene. CDR3 size: 15 residues. The CDR3 DNA reads as TGTGCCTTACAGACAGGCGGTTCCAACACCGGGGAGCTGTTTTTT. It is translated as CALQTGGSNTGELFF.

V usage is TRBV30 and J usage is TRBJ2-2; 13 bases map to TRBD2. CDR1 and CDR2 from the germline V gene are GTSNPN and SVGIG (reference sequence). This CDR3 contains 17 residues. V gave up 0 bases and J gave up 8 bases; unmatched junction bases: 9. The CDR3 DNA is TGTGCCTGGAGTGTAGACCGGACTAGCGGGAGTGGTGGGGAGCTGTTTTTT. Translation: CAWSVDRTSGSGGELFF.

The rearrangement links TRBV10-3 to TRBJ2-3; maybe TRBD1 (6 bases). V was cut by 4 bases and J by 2 bases, with 13 bases left in between. From germline, CDR1 is ENHRY and CDR2 SYGVKD. The CDR3 totals 15 residues. This chain's CDR3 is CAISGVGQTTDTQYF. The CDR3 region has the DNA TGTGCCATCAGTGGTGTTGGACAGACCACAGATACGCAGTATTTT.

This clone was seen a single time. The chain uses TRBV18 and TRBJ2-2; D not certain. Looked up from germline, CDR1 is KGHSH and CDR2 is LQKENI. Trimming stripped 5 bases from V and 2 bases from J, with 12 bases between. The CDR3 is 15 amino acids. The CDR3 region has the DNA TGTGCCAGCTCAGGCTTCGGATACAACACCGGGGAGCTGTTTTTT. Protein: CASSGFGYNTGELFF.

This rearrangement joins TRBV10-3 to TRBJ1-1, with D possibly TRBD1 on 5 matching bases. Trimming pared 6 bases from V and 2 bases from J, leaving 16 bases between. There are 15 residues in the CDR3. Germline V lookup: CDR1 ENHRY, CDR2 SYGVKD. The CDR3 protein is CAISSGAGHNTEAFF. The CDR3 DNA follows: TGTGCCATCAGCAGCGGTGCGGGGCATAACACTGAAGCTTTCTTT.

The chain carries TRBV11-2 and TRBJ2-7; 8 positions match TRBD1. V shed 3 bases, J shed 2 bases, and the junction held 12 bases outside the gene matches. Germline CDR1 and CDR2: SGHAT and FQNNGV. This CDR3 is built from 17 residues. CDR3 nucleotides: TGTGCCAGCAGCTTTAACTCGGGGCAGGGGGCACCCTACGAGCAGTACTTC. The encoded protein is CASSFNSGQGAPYEQYF.

This chain joins TRBV6-1 and TRBJ1-1; D call uncertain. The CDR3 spans 15 residues. The V gene's germline CDR1 is MNHNS and CDR2 SASEGT. The V end lost 4 bases, the J end lost 0 bases, and 12 bases lay between the germline ends. CDR3 sequence reads: CASSVVERLNTEAFF. The DNA of the CDR3 is TGTGCCAGCAGTGTCGTCGAGCGTTTGAACACTGAAGCTTTCTTT.

The J gene is TRBJ2-7, the V gene TRBV5-6; the D gene is possibly TRBD2 (6 bases). The V gene's germline CDR1 is SGHDT and CDR2 YYEEEE. V was pared by 4 bases and J by 0 bases, with 14 bases between. This CDR3 region has 15 residues. The CDR3 region is CASSQDRGSSYEQYF. Here the CDR3 DNA reads TGTGCCAGCAGCCAAGATCGGGGGAGCTCCTACGAGCAGTACTTC.

This clone has only one observation. The genes are TRBV5-1 and TRBJ1-4; possible D gene TRBD1, 5 bases. Germline V gives CDR1 SGHRS, CDR2 YFSETQ. V was trimmed by 0 bases and J by 5 bases, leaving 11 bases between them. This CDR3 is 15 amino acids long. In DNA, the CDR3 is TGCGCCAGCAGCTTGGCTAGGGGCCTCAATGAAAAACTGTTTTTT. The encoded protein is CASSLARGLNEKLFF.

The genes are TRBV11-2 and TRBJ2-5; 14 bases are a match to TRBD2. This CDR3 contains 19 residues. The germline CDR1 and CDR2 sequences are SGHAT and FQNNGV. J lost 2 bases, V lost 7 bases, and 15 bases had no gene match. CDR3 sequence (DNA): TGTGCCAGCACCCTGAGGACGGCGGGACTAGCGGGGGCTCAAGAGACCCAGTACTTC. This codes for CASTLRTAGLAGAQETQYF.